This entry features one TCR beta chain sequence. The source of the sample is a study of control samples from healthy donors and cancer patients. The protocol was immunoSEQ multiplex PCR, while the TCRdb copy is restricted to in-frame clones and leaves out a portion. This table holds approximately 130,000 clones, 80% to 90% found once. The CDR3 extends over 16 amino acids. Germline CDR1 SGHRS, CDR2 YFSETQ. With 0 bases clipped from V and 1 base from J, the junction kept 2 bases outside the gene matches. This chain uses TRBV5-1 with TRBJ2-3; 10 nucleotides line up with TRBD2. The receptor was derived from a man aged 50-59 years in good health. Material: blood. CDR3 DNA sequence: TGCGCCAGCAGCTTGGAGCTAGCGGGAGGCACAGATACGCAGTATTTT. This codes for CASSLELAGGTDTQYF.